This note documents a single T cell receptor (beta chain) sequence. As originally analysed: Amplifying reference gene primers gave estimates of nucleated cell counts. Clones were sequenced by immunoSEQ multiplex PCR, and TCRdb holds only the in-frame ones, with some missing. V and J calls and clone size come straight from that table; D and trimming were deduced from the DNA. Of some 260,000 clones in the sample, about 89% were seen once. Germline V gives CDR1 LGHDT, CDR2 YNNKEL (reference sequence). Trimming took off 2 bases at V and 0 bases at J, with 14 bases between the two ends. CDR3 length equals 18 residues. This record comes from a study of blood T cell repertoires in COVID-19. Donors were grouped by their self-reported clinical history. Before being deemed recovered, Cohort 3 donors had two negative PCRs, clearance, or symptom resolution.

The rearrangement uses TRBV3-1 (or the pseudogene TRBV3-2) and TRBJ1-6, with a weak D call TRBD1 (5 bases). This TCR was recovered from a middle-aged man who had recovered from COVID-19. Material for sequencing was PBMCs or T cells enriched from blood (not recorded which). As DNA, the CDR3 is TGTGCCAGCAGCCAACCTAGACAGACTGGCTCCTATAATTCACCCCTCCACTTT. Residues: CASSQPRQTGSYNSPLHF.